In this sample, the clone carrying this TCR beta chain turned up a few times. TCRdb re-called the RT-PCR reads with MiXCR, one entry per CDR3 protein. The sample has under 200,000 distinct CDR3 sequences, over 25% seen once. Looked up from germline, CDR1 is ENHRY and CDR2 is SYGVKD. The V and J ends lost 0 bases and 3 bases respectively, with 14 bases between them. CDR3 length: 16 residues. The sample comes from a study of patients and donors after allogeneic stem cell transplantation. The gene calls are TRBV10-3 and TRBJ1-2; D unresolved. The TCR was taken from a human donor who was either an allogeneic HSCT recipient or a stem cell or donor lymphocyte infusion donor (not recorded which). It is not recorded whose cells these are; they may come from a transplant donor. The specimen was blood, either unsorted or a sorted T cell fraction (not recorded which). CDR3 loop: CAISESTEPGYYGYTF. The CDR3 DNA reads as TGTGCCATCAGTGAGTCCACGGAGCCAGGTTACTATGGCTACACCTTC.